The 16 T cell receptor beta chains listed next were all sequenced from one sample in a study of blood T cell repertoires in COVID-19 (dated by TCRdb to 2019 to 2021). The method was the immunoSEQ multiplex PCR assay. Imported from immuneACCESS, the table was reduced by TCRdb to in-frame sequences with V and J called. These copies leave out some clones; in studies compared against another copy, an unresolved V gene accounts for under half, and the cause of the remainder is not known. Here the sample has tens of thousands of clones; 65% to 80% occur a single time. In total, the top ten clones hold around 27% of the sample. Sequenced: peripheral blood. Source of these receptors: a man aged 55 to 70 with active or convalescent COVID-19.

The rearrangement joins TRBV5-1 to TRBJ1-1; the D is unclear. CDR3 length: 13 residues. Trimming cost V 5 bases and J 1 base, with 9 bases left between them. CDR1 is SGHRS and CDR2 is YFSETQ in the germline V gene. The CDR3 region has the DNA TGCGCCAGCAGGTTACAGCCGAACACTGAAGCTTTCTTT. It encodes CASRLQPNTEAFF.

In this sample, this clone turned up a few times. The V call is TRBV2, the J call TRBJ2-2; D is undetermined. V lost 8 bases, J lost 1 base, and 11 bases lay in between. CDR3 length equals 14 residues. CDR1 and CDR2 (germline): SNHLY, FYNNEI. The CDR3 region has the DNA TGTGCCAGCGAACAAGAACAGAACACCGGGGAGCTGTTTTTT. It translates to CASEQEQNTGELFF.

As regards this clone: This sample includes further DNA sequences coding for the same CDR3. This chain uses TRBV7-9 with TRBJ2-3; a possible D gene is TRBD1 (6 bases). Germline CDR1 and CDR2: SEHNR and FQNEAQ (reference sequence). Trimming removed 5 bases from V and 0 bases from J, with 9 bases in between. The CDR3 runs 14 residues. The CDR3 loop reads CASSLQGSTDTQYF. The CDR3, as DNA: TGTGCCAGCAGCCTACAGGGTAGCACAGATACGCAGTATTTT.

The chain links TRBV11-2 to TRBJ1-1; weak D call: TRBD1 (5 bases). Per germline, CDR1 SGHAT and CDR2 FQNNGV. V was shortened by 1 base and J by 10 bases, with 16 bases between the two germline ends. The CDR3 extends over 14 amino acids. CDR3 nucleotide sequence: TGTGCCAGCAGCTTAGGGTTTAGGCAGGGCGTAGCTTTCTTT. Amino acids: CASSLGFRQGVAFF.

This chain's CDR3 is CASSSQGFSYEQYF. For the CDR3, the DNA is TGCGCCAGCAGCTCACAGGGATTCTCCTACGAGCAGTACTTC. V is TRBV5-1 and J is TRBJ2-7; a weak D match, TRBD1 (6 bases). This CDR3 comprises 14 residues. Between the trimmed V and J ends, which lost 3 bases and 0 bases, there was a span of 10 bases. Germline CDR1 is SGHRS and CDR2 is YFSETQ.

J is TRBJ2-1 and V is TRBV7-3, with 8 bases matching TRBD1. With 3 bases clipped from V and 10 bases from J, the junction kept 5 bases outside the gene matches. This CDR3 comprises 13 residues. Germline-derived CDR1 and CDR2 are SGHTA and FQGTGA. The CDR3 sequence: CASSLPRGREQFF. CDR3 bases: TGTGCCAGCAGCTTGCCCAGGGGGCGAGAGCAGTTCTTC.

This sequence joins TRBV7-2 and TRBJ2-2, with 7 bases lining up with TRBD2. The junction had 13 bases not matched to a gene; V was cut back by 4 bases and J by 8 bases. CDR1 and CDR2 from the germline V gene are SGHTA and FQGNSA. The CDR3 consists of 16 residues. The CDR3 here is CASSSLTLNSGGELFF. The CDR3 DNA reads as TGTGCCAGCAGCTCCCTGACCCTTAATAGCGGGGGGGAGCTGTTTTTT.

V and J are TRBV3-1 (or the pseudogene TRBV3-2) and TRBJ1-1; tentative D call: TRBD1 (5 bases). The CDR3 spans 13 residues. The germline gives CDR1 LGHDT, CDR2 YNNKEL (reference sequence). Trimming removed 4 bases from V and 5 bases from J, with 11 bases in between. CDR3 in amino acids: CASSPGGGTEAFF. The CDR3 coding sequence is TGTGCCAGCAGCCCCGGGGGAGGGACTGAAGCTTTCTTT.

V usage is TRBV29-1 and J usage is TRBJ1-4; TRBD1 agrees at 7 bases. Germline values: CDR1 SQVTM, CDR2 ANQGSEA. The V and J ends lost 6 bases and 3 bases, in that order; junction bases with no gene match: 4. This CDR3 contains 13 residues. The CDR3 protein is CSVRTGSNEKLFF. For the CDR3, the DNA is TGCAGCGTGAGGACAGGATCTAATGAAAAACTGTTTTTT. The variable domain in full, completed from reference TRBV29-1 and TRBJ1-4, reads SAVISQKPSRDICQRGTSLTIQCQVDSQVTMMFWYRQQPGQSLTLIATANQGSEATYESGFVIDKFPISRPNLTFSTLTVSNMSPEDSSIYLCSVRTGSNEKLFFGSGTQLSVL.

The CDR3 here is CASSFAVHTEAFF. The CDR3 DNA is TGTGCCAGCAGCTTTGCAGTCCACACTGAAGCTTTCTTT. The chain has TRBV7-9 and TRBJ1-1; D is unresolved. The germline V gene encodes CDR1 SEHNR and CDR2 FQNEAQ (reference sequence). V was shortened by 3 bases and J by 3 bases, with 8 bases between the two germline ends. The CDR3 contains 13 residues. The full variable domain, its missing parts supplied by reference TRBV7-9 and TRBJ1-1, is DTGVSQNPRHKITKRGQNVTFRCDPISEHNRLYWYRQTLGQGPEFLTYFQNEAQLEKSRLLSDRFSAERPKGSFSTLEIQRTEQGDSAMYLCASSFAVHTEAFFGQGTRLTVV.

The chain is built from TRBV7-3 and TRBJ1-1; D not resolved. Germline loops: CDR1 SGHTA, CDR2 FQGTGA. The CDR3 is 11 residues long. Trimming shortened V by 5 bases and J by 11 bases, and 12 bases separated the two germline ends. The CDR3 sequence is CASSDGGPAFF. The CDR3 nucleotides are TGTGCCAGCAGCGACGGAGGGCCGGCTTTCTTT.

The chain joins TRBV24-1 to TRBJ2-2; 12 bases are a match to TRBD2. J lost 6 bases, V lost 10 bases, and 5 bases had no gene match. The V gene's germline CDR1 is KGHDR and CDR2 SFDVKD. The CDR3 has 14 residues. The CDR3 DNA reads TGTGCCACTCATGGGACTAGCGGGCCCGGGGAGCTGTTTTTT. It yields the protein CATHGTSGPGELFF.

This chain connects TRBV3-1 (or the pseudogene TRBV3-2) to TRBJ1-1, with TRBD1 identical over 8 bases. Trimming at V came to 5 bases and at J to 1 base, leaving 3 bases not matched to a gene. CDR1 LGHDT and CDR2 YNNKEL come from the germline V gene (reference sequence). The CDR3 is 14 residues long. The CDR3 protein is CASSFGQGNTEAFF. CDR3 nucleotides: TGTGCCAGCAGCTTCGGACAGGGGAACACTGAAGCTTTCTTT.

The J gene is TRBJ1-1, the V gene TRBV10-3, with 10 bases that match TRBD1. Germline values: CDR1 ENHRY, CDR2 SYGVKD. V was pared by 6 bases and J by 7 bases, with 5 bases of the junction left unmatched. CDR3 length: 13 amino acids. CDR3 sequence (DNA): TGTGCCATCAGGGGGACAGGGGAGGGTGAAGCTTTCTTT. Translation: CAIRGTGEGEAFF.

The rearrangement joins TRBV5-1 to TRBJ2-2; maybe TRBD2 (5 bases). This CDR3 is built from 16 residues. V gave up 1 base and J gave up 0 bases, with 10 bases separating them. Germline values: CDR1 SGHRS, CDR2 YFSETQ. The CDR3 sequence is CASSLKLEANTGELFF. CDR3 in DNA: TGCGCCAGCAGCTTGAAGTTGGAGGCGAACACCGGGGAGCTGTTTTTT.

A single count supports this clone. The rearrangement uses TRBV14 and TRBJ2-7, with a tentative D call TRBD2 (6 bases). Germline CDR1 and CDR2: SGHDN and FVKESK. The CDR3 has 15 amino acids. Trimming cost V 1 base and J 2 bases, with 12 bases left between them. This chain's CDR3 is CASSQGASATYEQYF. In nucleotides, the CDR3 is TGTGCCAGCAGCCAAGGTGCTAGCGCTACCTACGAGCAGTACTTC.